The 32 T cell receptor beta chains below come from one sample, sequenced in a study of blood T cell repertoires in COVID-19. Here immunoSEQ multiplex PCR was the method, and the copy in TCRdb shows in-frame clones only, minus some. The sample lists about 52,000 clones, around 86% occurring once. The sequencing input was peripheral blood. Every receptor here comes from a man aged 65-85 years with acute or convalescent COVID-19.

The chain joins TRBV19 to TRBJ1-1, with TRBD1 matching 10 bases. The CDR3 has 15 residues. Trimming removed 7 bases from V and 4 bases from J; junction bases left unmatched: 9. The germline V gene has CDR1 LNHDA and CDR2 SQIVND (reference sequence). The CDR3 bases are TGTGCCAGTACCGCCCCGGGACAGGGGATCACTGAAGCTTTCTTT. Amino acids: CASTAPGQGITEAFF.

V gene TRBV6-1 combines with J gene TRBJ1-6; the D is unclear. Germline V gene data show CDR1 as MNHNS and CDR2 as SASEGT. The CDR3 runs 16 residues. The germline V and J ends were trimmed by 3 bases and 0 bases, with 9 bases remaining between them. CDR3: CASSERPDSYNSPLHF. CDR3 DNA sequence: TGTGCCAGCAGTGAGAGGCCGGACTCCTATAATTCACCCCTCCACTTT.

This chain joins TRBV5-6 and TRBJ1-1; D is unresolved. There are 14 residues in the CDR3. Germline assignment: CDR1 SGHDT and CDR2 YYEEEE. The germline V and J ends were trimmed by 5 bases and 1 base, with 12 bases remaining between them. CDR3 region: CASSPQYPNTEAFF. The CDR3 coding sequence is TGTGCCAGCAGTCCCCAGTACCCGAACACTGAAGCTTTCTTT.

This rearrangement joins TRBV2 to TRBJ2-3, with 11 bases aligning to TRBD2. CDR3 length: 15 amino acids. Germline V gives CDR1 SNHLY, CDR2 FYNNEI. V was pared by 8 bases and J by 3 bases, with 7 bases of the junction left unmatched. The CDR3 reads CASRSSGGPTDTQYF. CDR3 coding DNA: TGTGCCAGCCGATCTAGCGGGGGGCCGACAGATACGCAGTATTTT.

This clone showed up just a few times. This chain links TRBV7-3 with TRBJ1-2, with no clear D. CDR1 and CDR2 (germline): SGHTA, FQGTGA. Trimming cost V 5 bases and J 2 bases, with 15 bases left between them. The CDR3 is 15 amino acids. The CDR3 coding sequence is TGTGCCAGCAGCCCCGGCGGGCAGGCGAACTATGGCTACACCTTC. Its translation is CASSPGGQANYGYTF.

The chain combines TRBV3-1 (or the pseudogene TRBV3-2) with TRBJ2-7; 7 bases line up with TRBD1. The ends lost 4 bases at V and 6 bases at J; junction bases unmatched: 9. Germline values: CDR1 LGHDT, CDR2 YNNKEL (reference sequence). There are 14 residues in the CDR3. The chain's CDR3 is CASSRRDRASEQYV. The CDR3 nucleotides read TGTGCCAGCAGCCGCCGGGACAGAGCCTCCGAGCAGTACGTC.

This rearrangement joins TRBV7-6 to TRBJ2-2; 7 bases fit TRBD1. The CDR3 sequence is 14 residues long. Per germline, CDR1 SGHVS and CDR2 FNYEAQ. V trimming: 5 bases; J trimming: 7 bases; junction bases outside the gene matches: 7. CDR3 coding DNA: TGTGCCAGCAGCCTAACGACAGGGAACGGGGAGCTGTTTTTT. It yields the protein CASSLTTGNGELFF.

The chain employs TRBV18 and TRBJ2-7, with TRBD2 identical over 16 bases. The CDR3 has 17 amino acids. With V trimmed by 3 bases and J by 0 bases, 2 bases remained unmatched. Germline CDR1 reads KGHSH; CDR2 reads LQKENI. CDR3 amino acids: CASSPGTSGRASYEQYF. CDR3 nucleotides: TGTGCCAGCTCACCGGGGACTAGCGGGAGGGCCTCCTACGAGCAGTACTTC.

The chain couples TRBV4-3 to TRBJ2-5; 9 bases are shared with TRBD1. Germline V gives CDR1 LGHNA, CDR2 YSLEER. V lost 0 bases and J lost 3; bases outside the gene matches: 5. The CDR3 runs to 16 residues. CDR3: CASSQDFRTGEETQYF. CDR3 nucleotides: TGCGCCAGCAGCCAAGATTTTAGGACAGGGGAAGAGACCCAGTACTTC.

The chain links TRBV28 to TRBJ2-7, with D maybe TRBD2 (5 bases). The CDR3 spans 13 residues. Trimming stripped 4 bases from V and 5 bases from J, with 12 bases between. Germline V gene lookup returns CDR1 MDHEN and CDR2 SYDVKM. CDR3 coding DNA: TGTGCCAGCAGTTATCCGGGGATGAACGAGCAGTACTTC. Translating it yields CASSYPGMNEQYF.

The chain carries TRBV12-5 and TRBJ2-3; 9 nucleotides agree with TRBD1. V dropped 7 bases and J dropped 2; count of bases not matched to a gene: 16. Germline V gene sequence: CDR1 LGHNT, CDR2 FRNRAP. The CDR3 runs to 18 residues. CDR3: CASAVTPIYRGHTDTQYF. The CDR3 DNA reads TGTGCTAGTGCCGTGACTCCGATTTACAGGGGGCACACAGATACGCAGTATTTT.

The rearrangement joins TRBV4-1 to TRBJ2-7; 12 bases map to TRBD1. The J segment lost 6 bases and the V segment lost 11 bases, leaving 5 bases of the junction unmatched. CDR3 length: 12 residues. Germline CDR1 MGHRA, CDR2 YSYEKL. CDR3 protein: CAWDRGRREQYF. The DNA of the CDR3 is TGCGCCTGGGACAGGGGGCGCCGCGAGCAGTACTTC.

The V call is TRBV21-1, the J call TRBJ1-1; the table's D gene call, TRBD1, was not cross checked with the DNA. TRBV21-1 constitutes a pseudogene. The CDR3 loop spans 11 amino acids. The CDR3 DNA follows: TGTGCCAGCAGCTCAATCAACCAGGCTTTCTTT. Its translation is CASSSINQAFF.

The V and J genes are TRBV12-3 or TRBV12-4 and TRBJ1-2, with TRBD1 matching 7 bases. The junction had 9 bases not matched to a gene; V was cut back by 6 bases and J by 8 bases. CDR3 length equals 13 residues. CDR3 residues: CASSYRGTGGYTF. The CDR3 DNA sequence: TGTGCCAGCAGCTACAGGGGAACGGGGGGCTACACCTTC.

This chain links TRBV4-3 with TRBJ1-4; 10 positions match TRBD1. Germline V gene lookup returns CDR1 LGHNA and CDR2 YSLEER. This CDR3 has 15 residues. J lost 6 bases, V lost 6 bases, and 7 bases had no gene match. The CDR3 bases are TGCGCCAGCAGTTCAGGGACAGGGGATTATGAAAAACTGTTTTTT. Protein sequence: CASSSGTGDYEKLFF.

This chain links TRBV11-3 with TRBJ2-2; 8 bases line up with TRBD2. Germline CDR1 SGHNT, CDR2 YENEEA. This CDR3 has 16 amino acids. V lost 5 bases and J lost 7; bases outside the gene matches: 12. This CDR3 reads CASSPRGGTSGGELFF. The CDR3 DNA reads TGTGCCAGCAGCCCTCGGGGTGGTACTAGCGGCGGGGAGCTGTTTTTT.

The V call is TRBV27, the J call TRBJ2-1; 7 nucleotides align to TRBD1. CDR1 and CDR2 from the germline V gene are MNHEY and SMNVEV (reference sequence). This CDR3 comprises 16 residues. V dropped 1 base and J dropped 0; count of bases not matched to a gene: 3. The CDR3 DNA is TGTGCCAGCAGTTTATTAGCAGGGGGCTCCTACAATGAGCAGTTCTTC. This sequence encodes CASSLLAGGSYNEQFF.

The J gene is TRBJ2-2, the V gene TRBV6-4, with TRBD2 matching 9 bases. Germline V gene lookup returns CDR1 MRHNA and CDR2 SNTAGT. CDR3 length: 20 amino acids. Trimming cost V 0 bases and J 0 bases; bases outside gene matches: 11. The CDR3 region is CASSDSILAGETSNTGELFF. The CDR3 bases are TGTGCCAGCAGTGACTCGATTTTAGCGGGAGAAACCTCGAACACCGGGGAGCTGTTTTTT.

The rearrangement joins TRBV29-1 to TRBJ2-7, with 12 bases lining up with TRBD2. J gave up 0 bases and V 6 bases, and 9 bases lay outside the gene matches. The length of the CDR3 is 16 residues. The germline V gene encodes CDR1 SQVTM and CDR2 ANQGSEA. The CDR3 nucleotides are TGCAGCGTCAATGGACTAGCGGGATTCAACTCCTACGAGCAGTACTTC. Its protein product is CSVNGLAGFNSYEQYF.

The chain combines TRBV7-2 with TRBJ2-7, with TRBD2 matching over 14 bases. The V segment lost 5 bases and the J segment 12 bases; nucleotides outside the gene matches: 6. Per the germline V gene, CDR1 is SGHTA and CDR2 is FQGNSA. The CDR3 runs to 13 residues. CDR3: CASSPGLAGGLYF. DNA of the CDR3: TGTGCCAGCAGCCCCGGACTAGCGGGAGGTTTGTACTTC.

This clone was observed once. This chain uses TRBV24-1 with TRBJ2-1, with a tentative D call TRBD2 (6 bases). V lost 0 bases and J 3 bases, leaving 11 bases between the germline ends. This CDR3 contains 16 residues. Germline V gene data show CDR1 as KGHDR and CDR2 as SFDVKD. CDR3 DNA: TGTGCCACCAGTGATTTGGCGGGGCTCGGCTACAATGAGCAGTTCTTC. This translates into CATSDLAGLGYNEQFF.

V gene TRBV6-4 combines with J gene TRBJ2-7; a possible D gene is TRBD1 (5 bases). The CDR3 contains 13 residues. The germline V gene encodes CDR1 MRHNA and CDR2 SNTAGT. The CDR3 sequence: CAKYRGESYEQYF. In DNA form, the CDR3 reads TGTGCGAAATATAGGGGTGAGTCCTACGAGCAGTACTTC.

J is TRBJ2-1 and V is TRBV28; D possibly corresponds to TRBD1 (5 bases). V shed 5 bases and J shed 12 bases, with 20 bases lying between them. The CDR3 loop spans 14 amino acids. CDR1 is MDHEN and CDR2 is SYDVKM in the germline V gene. The CDR3 region is CASSPILGAVGQFF. The CDR3 DNA sequence: TGTGCCAGCAGTCCCATCCTTGGGGCTGTAGGGCAGTTCTTC.

This clone was recorded a few times. The genes are TRBV2 and TRBJ2-7, with 7 positions matching TRBD1. The ends lost 2 bases at V and 0 bases at J; junction bases unmatched: 1. CDR3 size: 14 residues. Germline V gene sequence: CDR1 SNHLY, CDR2 FYNNEI. The CDR3 DNA follows: TGTGCCAGCAGTGAACAGGGGGACTCCTACGAGCAGTACTTC. It encodes CASSEQGDSYEQYF.

The chain links TRBV2 to TRBJ2-3; D ambiguous. CDR3 length: 15 residues. Germline CDR1 SNHLY, CDR2 FYNNEI. Trimming stripped 8 bases from V and 0 bases from J, with 15 bases between. CDR3 loop: CASLTPAPSTDTQYF. The CDR3 DNA reads TGTGCCAGCTTGACACCTGCACCTAGCACAGATACGCAGTATTTT. Drawing the rest from reference TRBV2 and TRBJ2-3, the complete variable domain is EPEVTQTPSHQVTQMGQEVILRCVPISNHLYFYWYRQILGQKVEFLVSFYNNEISEKSEIFDDQFSVERPDGSNFTLKIRSTKLEDSAMYFCASLTPAPSTDTQYFGPGTRLTVL.

The J gene is TRBJ2-7, the V gene TRBV5-5; D perhaps matches TRBD2 (5 bases). Between the trimmed V and J ends, which lost 1 base and 2 bases, there was a span of 7 bases. The CDR3 spans 13 residues. Germline CDR1 SGHKS, CDR2 YYEKEE (reference sequence). CDR3 residues: CASSLRETYEQYV. Written as DNA, the CDR3 is TGTGCCAGCAGCTTGAGGGAGACCTACGAGCAGTACGTC.

This sequence joins TRBV19 and TRBJ1-5; 10 positions agree with TRBD1. Per germline, CDR1 LNHDA and CDR2 SQIVND (reference sequence). This CDR3 is 18 amino acids long. V was pared by 5 bases and J by 4 bases, with 14 bases of the junction left unmatched. The CDR3 DNA follows: TGTGCCAGTAGTTCACAGTACGTAGGGACAGGGGAGAATCAGCCCCAGCATTTT. Amino acid sequence: CASSSQYVGTGENQPQHF. Drawing the rest from reference TRBV19 and TRBJ1-5, the complete variable domain is DGGITQSPKYLFRKEGQNVTLSCEQNLNHDAMYWYRQDPGQGLRLIYYSQIVNDFQKGDIAEGYSVSREKKESFPLTVTSAQKNPTAFYLCASSSQYVGTGENQPQHFGDGTRLSIL.

This rearrangement joins TRBV5-1 to TRBJ2-7; TRBD2 aligns across 7 bases. CDR3 length: 14 amino acids. After removal of 2 bases from V and 0 bases from J, the junction contained 2 bases not matched to a gene. Germline V CDR1 and CDR2: SGHRS, YFSETQ. The CDR3 nucleotides are TGCGCCAGCAGCTTCGGGGGGTCCTCCTACGAGCAGTACTTC. Translating gives CASSFGGSSYEQYF.

This clone was found a few times. This chain connects TRBV4-1 to TRBJ2-7; 13 positions agree with TRBD2. In germline, CDR1 is MGHRA, CDR2 YSYEKL. The CDR3 is made up of 15 amino acids. J lost 4 bases, V lost 1 base, and 1 base had no gene match. Here the CDR3 DNA reads TGCGCCAGCAGCCAAGTGGGACTAGCGGGGTACGAGCAGTACTTC. Amino acid sequence: CASSQVGLAGYEQYF.

This chain's CDR3 is CATSDSRTSAIYNEQFF. The DNA of the CDR3 is TGTGCCACCAGTGATTCACGGACTAGCGCGATATACAATGAGCAGTTCTTC. The rearrangement joins TRBV24-1 to TRBJ2-1; 9 nucleotides match TRBD2. Germline loops: CDR1 KGHDR, CDR2 SFDVKD. The CDR3 has 17 amino acids. J gave up 4 bases and V 2 bases, and 8 bases lay outside the gene matches.

This clone turned up a few times. The chain is built from TRBV19 and TRBJ2-2, with 8 bases matching TRBD1. CDR1 LNHDA and CDR2 SQIVND come from the germline V gene (reference sequence). There are 16 residues in the CDR3. With V trimmed by 5 bases and J by 4 bases, 9 bases remained unmatched. CDR3 bases: TGTGCCAGTAGTTCCCCAGGGGGCGGCCCCACCGGGGAGCTGTTTTTT. Its protein product is CASSSPGGGPTGELFF.

This chain connects TRBV25-1 to TRBJ2-3, with D maybe TRBD1 (6 bases). V lost 3 bases, J lost 4 bases, and 11 bases lay in between. This CDR3 is 14 amino acids long. CDR1 is MGHDK and CDR2 is SYGVNS in the germline V gene. As DNA, the CDR3 is TGTGCCAGCAGTGACAGGGGTTTGGCAGATACGCAGTATTTT. It specifies CASSDRGLADTQYF.